The 4 T cell receptor beta chains below come from one sample, sequenced in a study of blood T cells in healthy people across ages (dated by TCRdb to the mid-2010s). To prepare the library, 5' RACE was applied. The reads were generated on an Illumina HiSeq 2500. A second PCR of about 7 to 12 cycles was run with a J-beta primer mix and a sample-barcoded 5' primer. The public sequencing data were trimmed at Q25 with fastp and processed into clonotypes with MiXCR by TCRdb, which kept only in-frame beta chains. CDR3 protein sequences are deduplicated, and each keeps its most common genes and DNA. This sample holds about 680,000 distinct CDR3 sequences; around 45% were observed only once. The top ten clonotypes cover approximately 32% of the sample. The sample taken for sequencing was blood. The receptor set was obtained from a woman aged 55-70 years in good health.

The rearrangement links TRBV5-6 to TRBJ2-4; TRBD2 matches at 12 bases. The end of the DNA is better explained by TRBJ2-5, so the J call may be wrong. CDR1 is SGHDT, CDR2 YYEEEE, per germline. CDR3 length equals 16 residues. The CDR3 DNA reads as TGTGCCAGCAGCGGAACTAGCGGGGGGTTCGAAGAGACCCAGTACTTC. It specifies CASSGTSGGFEETQYF.

The chain joins TRBV5-5 to TRBJ1-6; TRBD1 matches at 9 bases. Germline loops: CDR1 SGHKS, CDR2 YYEKEE (reference sequence). This CDR3 region has 17 residues. V lost 2 bases, J lost 6 bases, and 9 bases stayed unmatched. The CDR3 reads CASSFTPGQGFNSPLHF. The CDR3, as DNA: TGTGCCAGCAGCTTCACGCCGGGACAGGGTTTTAATTCACCCCTCCACTTT. Based on the CDR3 plus reference TRBV5-5 and TRBJ1-6, the full variable domain is DAGVTQSPTHLIKTRGQQVTLRCSPISGHKSVSWYQQVLGQGPQFIFQYYEKEERGRGNFPDRFSARQFPNYSSELNVNALLLGDSALYLCASSFTPGQGFNSPLHFGNGTRLTVT.

The rearrangement links TRBV20-1 to TRBJ2-3; 10 nucleotides align to TRBD2. V was clipped by 0 bases and J by 3 bases; unmatched bases: 6. The CDR3 loop spans 16 amino acids. The V gene's germline CDR1 is DFQATT and CDR2 SNEGSKA (reference sequence). DNA for the CDR3: TGCAGTGCTAGAGATCGGGAGCGGGAGGGAACAGATACGCAGTATTTT. This codes for CSARDREREGTDTQYF.

J is TRBJ2-3 and V is TRBV6-6; 7 bases line up with TRBD2. The CDR3 spans 16 residues. The V segment lost 2 bases and the J segment 3 bases; nucleotides outside the gene matches: 8. CDR1 and CDR2 (germline): MNHNY, SVGAGI (reference sequence). In DNA form, the CDR3 reads TGTGCCAGCAGTTACAGCTCGCTAGCGGAAACAGATACGCAGTATTTT. Its translation: CASSYSSLAETDTQYF.